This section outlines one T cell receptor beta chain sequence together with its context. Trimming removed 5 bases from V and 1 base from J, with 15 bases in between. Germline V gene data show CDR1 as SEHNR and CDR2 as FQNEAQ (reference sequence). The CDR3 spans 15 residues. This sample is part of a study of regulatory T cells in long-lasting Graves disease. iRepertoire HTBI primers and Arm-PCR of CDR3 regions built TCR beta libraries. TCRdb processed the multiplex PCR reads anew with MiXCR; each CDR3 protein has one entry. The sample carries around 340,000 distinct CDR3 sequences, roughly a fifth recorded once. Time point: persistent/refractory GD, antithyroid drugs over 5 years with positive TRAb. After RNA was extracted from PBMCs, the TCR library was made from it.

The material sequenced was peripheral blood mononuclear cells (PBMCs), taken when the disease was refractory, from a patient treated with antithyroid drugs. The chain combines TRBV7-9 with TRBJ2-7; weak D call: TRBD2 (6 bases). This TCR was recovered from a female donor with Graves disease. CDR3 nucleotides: TGTGCCAGCAGCCCCCCCTTGGGGGGATCCTACGAGCAGTACTTC. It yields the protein CASSPPLGGSYEQYF.